The T cell receptor (beta chain) under discussion was sequenced for a study of T cells after yellow fever vaccination. Findings and caveats of the study: A weaker but faster secondary response was observed, peaking on day 5 versus 15. Sorted repertoires could include abundant contaminating clonotypes from bulk cells.

Synthesis of TCR cDNA relied on 5'RACE template switching, which attached a universal primer site and UMIs. Via MiXCR, TCRdb re-called the 5' RACE reads, giving one row per CDR3 protein. The sample consists of under 300,000 distinct CDR3 sequences, 6.5% to 7.5% of them appearing once. The germline V gene encodes CDR1 LGHNA and CDR2 YSLEER. CDR3 length: 15 amino acids. Unmatched junction bases numbered 8, after V lost 4 bases and J lost 6 bases. A few counts support this clonotype. What it binds is unknown. The sequence was obtained from a man in his thirties or forties who received the YFV17D yellow fever vaccine. The specimen comprised CD4+ T cells sorted from PBMCs, sampled on the day of the yellow fever booster vaccination. V usage is TRBV4-3 and J usage is TRBJ2-1; 8 bases match TRBD2. The CDR3: CASSPPGLGSNEQFF. The DNA of the CDR3 is TGCGCCAGCAGCCCACCGGGACTAGGCTCCAATGAGCAGTTCTTC.